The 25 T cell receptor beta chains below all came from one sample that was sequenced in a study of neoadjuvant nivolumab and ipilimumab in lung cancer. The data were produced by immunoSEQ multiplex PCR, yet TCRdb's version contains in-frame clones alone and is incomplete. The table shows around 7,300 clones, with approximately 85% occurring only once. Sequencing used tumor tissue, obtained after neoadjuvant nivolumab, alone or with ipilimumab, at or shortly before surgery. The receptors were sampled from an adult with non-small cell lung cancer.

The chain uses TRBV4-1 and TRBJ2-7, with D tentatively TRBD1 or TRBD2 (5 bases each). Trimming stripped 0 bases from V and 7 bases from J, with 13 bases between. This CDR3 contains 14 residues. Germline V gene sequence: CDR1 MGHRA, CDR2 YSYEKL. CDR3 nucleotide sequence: TGCGCCAGCAGCCAAGAACCCGGGACGAGGGAGCAGTACTTC. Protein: CASSQEPGTREQYF.

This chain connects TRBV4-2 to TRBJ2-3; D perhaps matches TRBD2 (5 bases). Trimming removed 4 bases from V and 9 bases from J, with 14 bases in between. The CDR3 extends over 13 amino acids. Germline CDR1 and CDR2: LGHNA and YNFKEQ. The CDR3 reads CASSLPSGFTQYF. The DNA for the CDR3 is TGTGCCAGCAGCCTCCCATCGGGATTCACGCAGTATTTT.

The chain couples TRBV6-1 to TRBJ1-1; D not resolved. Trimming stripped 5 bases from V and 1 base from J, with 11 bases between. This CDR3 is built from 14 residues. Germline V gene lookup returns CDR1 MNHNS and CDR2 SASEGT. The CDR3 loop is CASSLGGRNTEAFF. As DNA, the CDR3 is TGTGCCAGCAGTCTGGGAGGGAGGAACACTGAAGCTTTCTTT.

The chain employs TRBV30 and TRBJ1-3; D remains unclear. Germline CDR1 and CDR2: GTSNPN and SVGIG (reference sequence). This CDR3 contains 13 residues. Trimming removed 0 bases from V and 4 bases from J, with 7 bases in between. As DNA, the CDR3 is TGTGCCTGGAGTGTAGCGTCCGGAAACACCATATATTTT. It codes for CAWSVASGNTIYF. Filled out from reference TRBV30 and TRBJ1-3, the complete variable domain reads SQTIHQWPATLVQPVGSPLSLECTVEGTSNPNLYWYRQAAGRGLQLLFYSVGIGQISSEVPQNLSASRPQDRQFILSSKKLLLSDSGFYLCAWSVASGNTIYFGEGSWLTVV.

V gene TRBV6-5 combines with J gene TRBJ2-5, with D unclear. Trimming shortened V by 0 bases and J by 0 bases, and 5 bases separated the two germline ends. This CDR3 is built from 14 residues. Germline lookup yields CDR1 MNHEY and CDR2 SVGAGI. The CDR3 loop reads CASSYSSYQETQYF. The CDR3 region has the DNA TGTGCCAGCAGTTACTCGAGTTACCAAGAGACCCAGTACTTC.

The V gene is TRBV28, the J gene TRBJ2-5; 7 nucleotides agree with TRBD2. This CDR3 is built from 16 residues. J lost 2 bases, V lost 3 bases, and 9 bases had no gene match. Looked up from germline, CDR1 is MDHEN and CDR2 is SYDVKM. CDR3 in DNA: TGTGCCAGCAGTTTTTGGGAGGGCAAAGGTCAAGAGACCCAGTACTTC. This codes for CASSFWEGKGQETQYF.

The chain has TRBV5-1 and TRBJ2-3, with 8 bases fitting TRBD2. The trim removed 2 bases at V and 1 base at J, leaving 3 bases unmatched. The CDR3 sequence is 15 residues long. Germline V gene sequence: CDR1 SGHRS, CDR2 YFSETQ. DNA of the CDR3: TGCGCCAGCAGCTTAGTGACTAGCGGCACAGATACGCAGTATTTT. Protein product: CASSLVTSGTDTQYF.

CDR3 residues: CASSPGTGYGKLFF. CDR3 DNA: TGTGCCAGCTCACCGGGGACAGGGTACGGAAAACTGTTTTTT. This chain connects TRBV18 to TRBJ1-4; 9 bases match TRBD1. V shed 3 bases, J shed 10 bases, and the junction held 6 bases outside the gene matches. There are 14 residues in the CDR3. The germline V gene encodes CDR1 KGHSH and CDR2 LQKENI.

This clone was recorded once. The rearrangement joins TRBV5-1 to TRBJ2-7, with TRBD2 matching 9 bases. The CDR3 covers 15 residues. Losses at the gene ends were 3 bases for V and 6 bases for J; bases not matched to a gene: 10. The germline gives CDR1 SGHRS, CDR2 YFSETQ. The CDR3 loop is CASSSYAGGPVEQYF. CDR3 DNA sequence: TGCGCCAGCAGCTCATATGCGGGGGGGCCGGTCGAGCAGTACTTC. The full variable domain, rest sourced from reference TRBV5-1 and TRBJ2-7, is KAGVTQTPRYLIKTRGQQVTLSCSPISGHRSVSWYQQTPGQGLQFLFEYFSETQRNKGNFPGRFSGRQFSNSRSEMNVSTLELGDSALYLCASSSYAGGPVEQYFGPGTRLTVT.

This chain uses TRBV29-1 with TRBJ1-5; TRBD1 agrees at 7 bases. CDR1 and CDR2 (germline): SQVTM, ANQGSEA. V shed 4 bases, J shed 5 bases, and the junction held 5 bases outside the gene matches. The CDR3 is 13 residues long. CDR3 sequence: CSVAGTVDQPQHF. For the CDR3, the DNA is TGCAGCGTTGCCGGGACAGTCGATCAGCCCCAGCATTTT.

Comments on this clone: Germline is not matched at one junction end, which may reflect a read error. In DNA, the CDR3 is TGCGTCAGCAGCCCCACCCCGGACAGGGCCAACGAGCAGTACTTC. Residues: CVSSPTPDRANEQYF. J is TRBJ2-7 and V is TRBV5-1, with TRBD1 matching over 8 bases. The length of the CDR3 is 15 residues. CDR1 SGHRS and CDR2 YFSETQ come from the germline V gene.

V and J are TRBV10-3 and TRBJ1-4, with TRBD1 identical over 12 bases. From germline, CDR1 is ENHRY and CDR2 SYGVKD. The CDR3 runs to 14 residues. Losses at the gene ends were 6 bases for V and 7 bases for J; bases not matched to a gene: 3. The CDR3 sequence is CAIRGQGAGEKLFF. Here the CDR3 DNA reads TGTGCCATCAGGGGACAGGGGGCAGGTGAAAAACTGTTTTTT.

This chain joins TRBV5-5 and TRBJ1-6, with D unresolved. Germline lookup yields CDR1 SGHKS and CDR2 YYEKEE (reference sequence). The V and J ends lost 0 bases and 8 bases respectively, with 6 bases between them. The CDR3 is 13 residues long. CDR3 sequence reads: CASSLASDSPLHF. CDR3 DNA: TGTGCCAGCAGCTTGGCCTCTGATTCACCCCTCCACTTT.

The CDR3 DNA sequence: TGTGCCAGCTCACCGGCTAGCGGCGCAGATACGCAGTATTTT. It is translated as CASSPASGADTQYF. This chain uses TRBV18 with TRBJ2-3; 7 bases are a match to TRBD2. The junction had 4 bases not matched to a gene; V was cut back by 3 bases and J by 4 bases. Looked up from germline, CDR1 is KGHSH and CDR2 is LQKENI. The CDR3 loop spans 14 amino acids. Combining the CDR3 with reference TRBV18 and TRBJ2-3 gives the whole variable domain NAGVMQNPRHLVRRRGQEARLRCSPMKGHSHVYWYRQLPEEGLKFMVYLQKENIIDESGMPKERFSAEFPKEGPSILRIQQVVRGDSAAYFCASSPASGADTQYFGPGTRLTVL.

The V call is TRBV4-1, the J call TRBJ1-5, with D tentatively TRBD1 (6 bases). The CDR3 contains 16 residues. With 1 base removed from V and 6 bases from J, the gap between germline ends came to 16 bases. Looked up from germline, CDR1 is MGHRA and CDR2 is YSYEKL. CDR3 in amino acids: CASSQAGRGRAQPQHF. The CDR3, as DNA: TGCGCCAGCAGCCAAGCCGGCAGGGGAAGGGCTCAGCCCCAGCATTTT.

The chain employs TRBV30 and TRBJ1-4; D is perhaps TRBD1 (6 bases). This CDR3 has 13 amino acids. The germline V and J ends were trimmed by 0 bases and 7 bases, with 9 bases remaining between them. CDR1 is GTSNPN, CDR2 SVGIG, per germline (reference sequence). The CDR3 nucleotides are TGTGCCTGGAGTGTACAGGGTGGTGAAAAACTGTTTTTT. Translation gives CAWSVQGGEKLFF.

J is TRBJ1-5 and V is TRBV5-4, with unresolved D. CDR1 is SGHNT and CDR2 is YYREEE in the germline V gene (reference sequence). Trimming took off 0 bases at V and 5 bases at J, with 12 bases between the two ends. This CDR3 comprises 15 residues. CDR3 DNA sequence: TGTGCCAGCAGCTTGGGGGCGGATCCCGATCAGCCCCAGCATTTT. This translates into CASSLGADPDQPQHF. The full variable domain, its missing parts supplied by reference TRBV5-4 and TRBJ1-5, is ETGVTQSPTHLIKTRGQQVTLRCSSQSGHNTVSWYQQALGQGPQFIFQYYREEENGRGNFPPRFSGLQFPNYSSELNVNALELDDSALYLCASSLGADPDQPQHFGDGTRLSIL.

DNA of the CDR3: TGTGCCTGGAGTGTGTCGGCAGTCTATGGCTACACCTTC. Translating it yields CAWSVSAVYGYTF. V gene TRBV30 combines with J gene TRBJ1-2; D gene ambiguous. The CDR3 extends over 13 amino acids. V was trimmed by 0 bases and J by 4 bases, leaving 9 bases between them. The germline V gene encodes CDR1 GTSNPN and CDR2 SVGIG (reference sequence).

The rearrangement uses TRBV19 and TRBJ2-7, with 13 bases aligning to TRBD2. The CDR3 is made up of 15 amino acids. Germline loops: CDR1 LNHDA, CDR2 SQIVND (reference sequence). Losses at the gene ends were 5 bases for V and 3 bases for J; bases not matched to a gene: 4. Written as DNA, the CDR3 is TGTGCCAGTAGTGCTTGGACTAGCGGGAGCTACGAGCAGTACTTC. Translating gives CASSAWTSGSYEQYF.

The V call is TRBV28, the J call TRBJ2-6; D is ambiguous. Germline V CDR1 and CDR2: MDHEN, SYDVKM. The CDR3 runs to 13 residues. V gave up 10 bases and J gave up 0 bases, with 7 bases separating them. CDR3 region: CATRYSGANVLTF. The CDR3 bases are TGTGCCACTCGTTACTCTGGGGCCAACGTCCTGACTTTC.

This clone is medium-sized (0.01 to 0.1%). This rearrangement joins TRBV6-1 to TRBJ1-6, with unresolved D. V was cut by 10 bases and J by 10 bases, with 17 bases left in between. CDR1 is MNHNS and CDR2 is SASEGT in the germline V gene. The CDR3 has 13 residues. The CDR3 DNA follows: TGTGCCATCCTCGGATTCCCTAGATCACCCCTCCACTTT. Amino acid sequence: CAILGFPRSPLHF.

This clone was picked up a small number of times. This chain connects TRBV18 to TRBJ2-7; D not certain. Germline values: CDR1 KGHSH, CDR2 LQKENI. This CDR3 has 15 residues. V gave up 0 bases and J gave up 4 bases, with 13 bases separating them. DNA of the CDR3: TGTGCCAGCTCACCACCTGGTCTTAGGGTGTACGAGCAGTACTTC. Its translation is CASSPPGLRVYEQYF.

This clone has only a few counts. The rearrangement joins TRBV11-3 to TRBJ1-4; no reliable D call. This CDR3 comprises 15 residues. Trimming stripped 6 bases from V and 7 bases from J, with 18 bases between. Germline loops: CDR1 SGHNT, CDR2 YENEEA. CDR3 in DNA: TGTGCCAGCAGGAAAGCGAGAGGGTTGGTTGAAAAACTGTTTTTT. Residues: CASRKARGLVEKLFF.

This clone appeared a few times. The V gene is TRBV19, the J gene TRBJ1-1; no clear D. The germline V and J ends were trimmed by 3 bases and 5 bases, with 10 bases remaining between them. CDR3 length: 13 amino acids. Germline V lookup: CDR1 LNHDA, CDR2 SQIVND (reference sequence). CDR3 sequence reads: CASSIRARTEAFF. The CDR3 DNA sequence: TGTGCCAGTAGTATTAGGGCGCGGACTGAAGCTTTCTTT.

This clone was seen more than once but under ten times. The CDR3 loop is CASSFVRQGPYEQYF. The CDR3 DNA reads TGTGCCAGCAGCTTTGTTCGTCAGGGACCCTACGAGCAGTACTTC. The chain carries TRBV7-8 and TRBJ2-7; D may be TRBD1 or TRBD2 (5 bases each). This CDR3 contains 15 residues. CDR1 and CDR2 (germline): SGHVS, FQNEAQ. Trimming removed 3 bases from V and 2 bases from J, with 14 bases in between.